The TCR beta chain described here comes from a study of T cell responses to AZD1222 COVID-19 vaccine. Broader study findings: Distributed over spike, vaccine-associated CD4 TCRs predominated at 160-218 and 743-854. In a largely white British group with more females than males, clonal diversity was possibly underestimated. Spike-specific TCR depth and breadth grew after two AZD1222 doses.

As regards this clone: Its antigen is undetermined.

Some second doses came at about 4 weeks and others at about 12 weeks; these were pooled. Libraries were prepared by immunoSEQ multiplex PCR; TCRdb keeps only in-frame clonotypes and omits some of them. The table lists about 82,000 clones, 80% to 90% of them singletons, with about 1.3% in the top ten. V lost 4 bases and J lost 4, with 8 bases in between. CDR3 length equals 13 residues. Germline values: CDR1 MNHEY, CDR2 SVGEGT. Specimen: peripheral blood, collected 28 days after the second AZD1222 dose. The V gene is TRBV6-2 or TRBV6-3, the J gene TRBJ1-5; D remains ambiguous. The TCR comes from an adult who received the AZD1222 COVID-19 vaccine. The CDR3 DNA reads as TGTGCCAGCAGTTCCGGTCCAAATCAGCCCCAGCATTTT. Amino acids: CASSSGPNQPQHF.